This T cell receptor beta chain was identified in a study of T cells after yellow fever vaccination. MiXCR was run by TCRdb on the 5' RACE reads, yielding one entry per CDR3 protein. There are about 400,000 distinct CDR3 sequences in the sample; 6% to 8% occur only once, and approximately 16% lies in the top ten. Overall study results and limits: Most clones from primary vaccination resurfaced after the booster (96% CD4, around 90% CD8).

In regard to this clonotype: Its antigen is unidentified.

CDR1 MNHEY and CDR2 SMNVEV come from the germline V gene (reference sequence). Trimming removed 5 bases at V and 2 bases at J, with 16 bases between. The CDR3 consists of 15 residues. The genes are TRBV27 and TRBJ2-7; a possible D gene is TRBD2 (6 bases). The sequence was collected from a man aged 30 to 39 who received the YFV17D yellow fever vaccine. The sequencing here drew on PBMCs, taken 5 days after the yellow fever booster vaccination. CDR3 amino acids: CASSANRGRTYEQYF. CDR3 sequence (DNA): TGTGCCAGCAGTGCTAATCGAGGGAGGACCTACGAGCAGTACTTC.